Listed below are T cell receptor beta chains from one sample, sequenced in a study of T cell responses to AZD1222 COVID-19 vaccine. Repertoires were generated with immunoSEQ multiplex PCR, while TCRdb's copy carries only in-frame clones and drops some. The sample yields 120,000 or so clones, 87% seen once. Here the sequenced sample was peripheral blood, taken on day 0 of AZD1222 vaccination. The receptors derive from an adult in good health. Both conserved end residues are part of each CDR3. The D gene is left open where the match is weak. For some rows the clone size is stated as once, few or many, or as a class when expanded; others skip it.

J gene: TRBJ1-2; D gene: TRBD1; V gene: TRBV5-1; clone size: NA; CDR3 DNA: TGCGCCAGCAGCGGCGACAGGGTCGTCGGCTACACCTTC; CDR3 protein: CASSGDRVVGYTF
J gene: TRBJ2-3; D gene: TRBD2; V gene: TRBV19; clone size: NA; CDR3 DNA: TGTGCCAGTAGTATAGGTGGGACTAGCGAGAAAGGTGGTACGCAGTATTTT; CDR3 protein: CASSIGGTSEKGGTQYF
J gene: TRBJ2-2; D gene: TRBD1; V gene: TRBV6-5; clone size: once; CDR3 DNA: TGTGCCACCCGGCGACAGGGTACTACCGGGGAGCTGTTTTTT; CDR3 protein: CATRRQGTTGELFF
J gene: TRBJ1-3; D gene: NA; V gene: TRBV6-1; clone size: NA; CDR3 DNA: TGTGCCAGCAGTGAAACCAGGACTCGGGACACCATATATTTT; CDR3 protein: CASSETRTRDTIYF
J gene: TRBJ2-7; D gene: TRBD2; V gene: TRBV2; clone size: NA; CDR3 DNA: TGTGCCAGCAGGAGAGCTAGCGGGGGGAACTACGAGCAGTACTTC; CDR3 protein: CASRRASGGNYEQYF
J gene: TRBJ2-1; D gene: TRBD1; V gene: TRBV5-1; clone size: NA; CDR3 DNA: TGCGCCAGCAGCTTGGTGGACAGGGGTCAAAATGAGCAGTTCTTC; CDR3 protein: CASSLVDRGQNEQFF
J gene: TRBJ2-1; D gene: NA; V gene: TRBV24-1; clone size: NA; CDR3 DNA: TGTGCCACCAGTGATCTGGCGGCAGGGGTAAATGAGCAGTTCTTC; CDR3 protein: CATSDLAAGVNEQFF
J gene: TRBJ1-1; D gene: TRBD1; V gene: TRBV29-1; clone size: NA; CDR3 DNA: TGCAGCGTGGACTGGACAGGTGGGGACACTGAAGCTTTCTTT; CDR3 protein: CSVDWTGGDTEAFF
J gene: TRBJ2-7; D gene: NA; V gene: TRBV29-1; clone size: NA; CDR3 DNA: TGCAGCGTAGATAGAGGCAGCGGGCATCGCGAGCAGTACTTC; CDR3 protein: CSVDRGSGHREQYF
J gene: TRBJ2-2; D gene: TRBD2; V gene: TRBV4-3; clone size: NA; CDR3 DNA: TGCGCCAGCAGCCAACCGTCCGGGGGGGCCCCCGGGGAGCTGTTTTTT; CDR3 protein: CASSQPSGGAPGELFF
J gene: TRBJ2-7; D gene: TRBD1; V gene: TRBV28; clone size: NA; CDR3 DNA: TGTGCCAGCAGTAGGGGGCCTATTCGGAATTCCTACGAGCAGTACTTC; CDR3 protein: CASSRGPIRNSYEQYF
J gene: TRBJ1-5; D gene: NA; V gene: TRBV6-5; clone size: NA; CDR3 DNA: TGTGCCAGCAGCCCCGGTAGGGTGGGAGATCAGCCCCAGCATTTT; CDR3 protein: CASSPGRVGDQPQHF
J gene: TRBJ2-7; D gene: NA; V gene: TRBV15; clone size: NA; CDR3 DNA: TGTGCCACCAGCAGAGATCGGAAATTGGTCGAGCAGTACTTC; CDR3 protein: CATSRDRKLVEQYF
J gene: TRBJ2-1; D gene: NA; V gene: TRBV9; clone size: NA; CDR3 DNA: TGTGCCAGCAGCGTATACTTGGGTCCCTCCGAGGAGCAGTTCTTC; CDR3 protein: CASSVYLGPSEEQFF
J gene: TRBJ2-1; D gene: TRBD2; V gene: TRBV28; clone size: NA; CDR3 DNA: TGTGCCAGCAAATCCGGGACTAGCGGGGGGCCAGGGGAGCAGTTCTTC; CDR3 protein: CASKSGTSGGPGEQFF
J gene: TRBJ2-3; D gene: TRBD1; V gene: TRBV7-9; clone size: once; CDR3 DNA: TGTGCCAGCAGCTCTGGACAGGGGAATTCAGATACGCAGTATTTT; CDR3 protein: CASSSGQGNSDTQYF
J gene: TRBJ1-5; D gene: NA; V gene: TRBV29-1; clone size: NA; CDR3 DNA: TGCAGCGTTGGGGACATAAATCAGCCCCAGCATTTT; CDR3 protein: CSVGDINQPQHF
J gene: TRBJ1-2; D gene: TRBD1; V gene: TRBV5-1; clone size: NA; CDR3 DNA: TGCGCCAGCAGCTTGGGGGGTAGACAGGGAGAAGGCTACACCTTC; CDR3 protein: CASSLGGRQGEGYTF
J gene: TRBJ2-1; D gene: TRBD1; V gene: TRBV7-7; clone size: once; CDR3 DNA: TGTGCCAGCAGCCCGGAGCCGGGACAGGGGTACAATGAGCAGTTCTTC; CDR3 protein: CASSPEPGQGYNEQFF
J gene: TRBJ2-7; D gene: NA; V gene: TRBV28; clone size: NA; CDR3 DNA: TGTGCCAGCAGGGGATCTCGGGCCTTAGCACTCCACGAGCAGTACTTC; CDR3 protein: CASRGSRALALHEQYF
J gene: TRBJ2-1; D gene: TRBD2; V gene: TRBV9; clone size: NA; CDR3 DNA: TGTGCCAGCAGCGTCGATAGCGGGGGGGCTTACAATGAGCAGTTCTTC; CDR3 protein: CASSVDSGGAYNEQFF
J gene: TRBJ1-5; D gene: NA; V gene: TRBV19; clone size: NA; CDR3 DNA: TGTGCCAGTAGGCAGGGGTCCGGCCAGCCCCAGCATTTT; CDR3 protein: CASRQGSGQPQHF
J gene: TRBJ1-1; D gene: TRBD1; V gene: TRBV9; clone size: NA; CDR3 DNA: TGTGCCAGCAGCTCAGGGACAGGTCGGAACACTGAAGCTTTCTTT; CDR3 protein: CASSSGTGRNTEAFF
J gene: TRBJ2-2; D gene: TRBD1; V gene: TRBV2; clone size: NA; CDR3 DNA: TGTGCCAGCAAAAAGGGGGCGCGAGCCGGGGAGCTGTTTTTT; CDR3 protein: CASKKGARAGELFF
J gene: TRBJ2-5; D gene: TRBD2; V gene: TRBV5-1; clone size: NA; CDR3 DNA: TGCGCCAGCAGGACTAGCGGGGAAGAGACCCAGTACTTC; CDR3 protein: CASRTSGEETQYF
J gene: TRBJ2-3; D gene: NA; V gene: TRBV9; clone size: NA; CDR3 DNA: TGTGCCAGCAGCGTATCGGTGGCATCGGGGGCATTTTACGGAAGTCCTACGCAGTATTTT; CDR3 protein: CASSVSVASGAFYGSPTQYF
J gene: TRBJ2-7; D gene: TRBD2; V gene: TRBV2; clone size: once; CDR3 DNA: TGTGCCAGCAGTGAAGCGCAGAGTAGCGGGGCGCGGCGGTACTTC; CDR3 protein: CASSEAQSSGARRYF
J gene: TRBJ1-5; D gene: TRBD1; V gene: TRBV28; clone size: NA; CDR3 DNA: TGTGCCAGCAGTTCCTTCACAGGGGTAGAATCTAACAATCAGCCCCAGCATTTT; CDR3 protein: CASSSFTGVESNNQPQHF
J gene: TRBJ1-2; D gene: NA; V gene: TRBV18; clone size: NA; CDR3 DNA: TGTGCCAGCTCACCGGAAAGGACGGGGGGCTACACCTTC; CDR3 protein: CASSPERTGGYTF
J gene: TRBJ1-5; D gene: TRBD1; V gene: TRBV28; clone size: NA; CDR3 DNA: TGTGCCAGCAGTAATACAGGGGGAGGCAATCAGCCCCAGCATTTT; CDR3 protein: CASSNTGGGNQPQHF
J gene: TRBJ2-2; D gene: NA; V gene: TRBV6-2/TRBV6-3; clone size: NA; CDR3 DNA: TGTGCCAGCAGTTCGACCCGGACCGGGGAGCTGTTTTTT; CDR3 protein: CASSSTRTGELFF
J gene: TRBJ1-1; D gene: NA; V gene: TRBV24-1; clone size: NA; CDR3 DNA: TGTGCCACCAGGGACAGACCGAACACTGAAGCTTTCTTT; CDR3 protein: CATRDRPNTEAFF
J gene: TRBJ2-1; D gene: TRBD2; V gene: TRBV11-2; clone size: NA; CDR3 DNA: TGTGCCAGCAGCTTAGAACTAGCGGGGGACAATGAGCAGTTCTTC; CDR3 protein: CASSLELAGDNEQFF
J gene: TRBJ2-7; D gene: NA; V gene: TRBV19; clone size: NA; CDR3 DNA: TGTGCCAGTAGTGACCGCCCGGGCCCCTACGAGCAGTACTTC; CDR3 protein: CASSDRPGPYEQYF
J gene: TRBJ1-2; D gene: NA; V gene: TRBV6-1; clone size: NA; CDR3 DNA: TGTGCCAGCAGTGAACGCAGTTATGGCTACACCTTC; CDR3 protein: CASSERSYGYTF
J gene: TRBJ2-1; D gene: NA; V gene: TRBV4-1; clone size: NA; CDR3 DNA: TGCGCCAGCAGCCTCAACCGGGGCGGTGAGCAGTTCTTC; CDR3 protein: CASSLNRGGEQFF
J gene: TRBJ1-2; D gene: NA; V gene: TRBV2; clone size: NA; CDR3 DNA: TGTGCCAGCAGTGAAGAGGGGCGCTATGGCTACACCTTC; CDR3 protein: CASSEEGRYGYTF
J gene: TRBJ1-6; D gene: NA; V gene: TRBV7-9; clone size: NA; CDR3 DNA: TGTGCCAGCAGCTCGCAGGGCGCCTATTCACCCCTCCACTTT; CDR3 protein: CASSSQGAYSPLHF
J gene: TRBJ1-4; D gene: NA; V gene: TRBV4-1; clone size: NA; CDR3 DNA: TGCGCCAGCAGCCAAGTTGGGGCTCAGAATGAAAAACTGTTTTTT; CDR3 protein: CASSQVGAQNEKLFF
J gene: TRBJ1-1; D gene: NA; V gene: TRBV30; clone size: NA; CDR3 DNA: TGTGCCTGGAGTGTAACAGAGAACACTGAAGCTTTCTTT; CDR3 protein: CAWSVTENTEAFF
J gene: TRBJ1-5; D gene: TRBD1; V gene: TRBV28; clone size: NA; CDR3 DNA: TGTGCCAGCAGTCCGGGGACAGGGACTATCAATCAGCCCCAGCATTTT; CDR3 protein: CASSPGTGTINQPQHF
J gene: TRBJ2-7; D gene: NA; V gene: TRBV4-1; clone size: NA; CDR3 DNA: TGCGCCAGCAGCCAAGATCAGGGGAGGTCATTGCCCTACGAGCAGTACTTC; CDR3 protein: CASSQDQGRSLPYEQYF
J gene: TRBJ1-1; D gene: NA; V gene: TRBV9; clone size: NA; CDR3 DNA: TGTGCCAGCAGCCAGAACACGAACACTGAAGCTTTCTTT; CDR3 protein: CASSQNTNTEAFF
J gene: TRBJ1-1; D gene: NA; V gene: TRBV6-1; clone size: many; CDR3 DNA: TGTGCCAGCAGTGAAAAGAATCCCTCTTGGACTGAAGCTTTCTTT; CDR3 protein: CASSEKNPSWTEAFF